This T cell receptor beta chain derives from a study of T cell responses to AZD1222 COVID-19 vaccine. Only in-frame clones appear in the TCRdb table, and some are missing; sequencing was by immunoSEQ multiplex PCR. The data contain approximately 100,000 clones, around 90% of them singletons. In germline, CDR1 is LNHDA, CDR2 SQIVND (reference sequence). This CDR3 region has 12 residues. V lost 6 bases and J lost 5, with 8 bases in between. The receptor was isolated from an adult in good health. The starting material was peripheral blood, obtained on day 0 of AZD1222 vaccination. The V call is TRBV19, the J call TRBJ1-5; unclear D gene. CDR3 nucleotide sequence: TGTGCCAGTAGCCCTCTGGATCAGCCCCAGCATTTT. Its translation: CASSPLDQPQHF.